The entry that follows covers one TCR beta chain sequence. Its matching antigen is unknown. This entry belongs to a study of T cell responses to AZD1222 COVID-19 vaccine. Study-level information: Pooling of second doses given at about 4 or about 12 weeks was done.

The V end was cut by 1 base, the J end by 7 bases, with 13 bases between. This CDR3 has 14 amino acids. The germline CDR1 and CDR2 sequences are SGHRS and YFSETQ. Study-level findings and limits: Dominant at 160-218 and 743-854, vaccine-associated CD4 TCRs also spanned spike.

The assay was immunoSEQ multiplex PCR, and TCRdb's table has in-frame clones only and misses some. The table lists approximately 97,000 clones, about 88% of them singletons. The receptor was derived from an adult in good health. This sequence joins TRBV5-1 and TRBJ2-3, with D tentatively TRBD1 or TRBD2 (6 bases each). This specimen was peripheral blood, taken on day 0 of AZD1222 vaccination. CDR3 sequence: CASSLPGAENTQYF. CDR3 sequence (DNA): TGCGCCAGCAGCTTGCCGGGGGCAGAAAATACGCAGTATTTT.